The source of this TCR beta chain is a study of cytomegalovirus exposure and HLA in healthy donors. CDR3 length equals 19 residues. The germline gives CDR1 LNHNV, CDR2 YYDKDF (reference sequence). 13 Jbeta primers and 60 Vbeta primers were used for the PCR. Assay: immunoSEQ multiplex PCR; the TCRdb copy retains only in-frame clones and omits some. Of about 150,000 clones in the sample, 70% to 90% were seen once. On this clone itself: One end of the junction fails to match germline, which may point to a read error.

This chain links TRBV15 with TRBJ2-6, with 7 bases matching TRBD2. Sequenced material: PBMCs. The clonotype originates from a woman aged 40 to 49 in good health and CMV-seropositive. The CDR3 reads CATSRDQEREDSEANVLTF. CDR3 nucleotides: TGTGCCACCAGCAGAGATCAGGAGCGGGAAGACTCTGAGGCCAACGTCCTGACTTTC.